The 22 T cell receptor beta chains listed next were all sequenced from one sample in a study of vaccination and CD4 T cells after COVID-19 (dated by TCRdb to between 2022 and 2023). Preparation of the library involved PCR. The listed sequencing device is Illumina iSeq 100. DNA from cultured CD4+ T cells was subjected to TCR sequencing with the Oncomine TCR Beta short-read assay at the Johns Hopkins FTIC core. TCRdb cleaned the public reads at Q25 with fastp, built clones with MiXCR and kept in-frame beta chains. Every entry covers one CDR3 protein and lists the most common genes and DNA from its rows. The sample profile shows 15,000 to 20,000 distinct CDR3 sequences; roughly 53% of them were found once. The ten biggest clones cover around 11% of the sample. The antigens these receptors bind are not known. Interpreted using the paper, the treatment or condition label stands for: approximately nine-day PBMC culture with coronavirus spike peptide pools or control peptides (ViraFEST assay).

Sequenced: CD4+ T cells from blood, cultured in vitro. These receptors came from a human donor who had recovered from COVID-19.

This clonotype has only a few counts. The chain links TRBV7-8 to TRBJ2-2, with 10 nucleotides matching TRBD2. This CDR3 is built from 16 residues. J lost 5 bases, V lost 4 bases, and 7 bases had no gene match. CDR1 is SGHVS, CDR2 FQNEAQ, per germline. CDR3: CASSSLAGVKTGELFF. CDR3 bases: TGTGCCAGCAGCTCCCTAGCGGGAGTTAAGACCGGGGAGCTGTTTTTT.

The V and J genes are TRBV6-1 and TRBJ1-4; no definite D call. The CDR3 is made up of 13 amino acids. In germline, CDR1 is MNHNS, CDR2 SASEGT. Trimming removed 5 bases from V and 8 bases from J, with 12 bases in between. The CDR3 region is CASSRLIWEKLFF. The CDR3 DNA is TGTGCCAGCAGTCGATTAATTTGGGAAAAACTGTTTTTT.

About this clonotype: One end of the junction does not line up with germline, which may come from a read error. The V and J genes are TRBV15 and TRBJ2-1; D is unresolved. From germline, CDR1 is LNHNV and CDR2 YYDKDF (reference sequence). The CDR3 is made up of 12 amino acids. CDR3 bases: TGTGCCACCAGCAGAGCATACAACGAGCAGTTCTTC. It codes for CATSRAYNEQFF.

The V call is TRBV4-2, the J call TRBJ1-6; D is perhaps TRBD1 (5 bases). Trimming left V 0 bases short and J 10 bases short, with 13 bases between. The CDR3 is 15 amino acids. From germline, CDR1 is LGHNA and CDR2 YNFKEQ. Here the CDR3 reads CASSQEGGVNSPLHF. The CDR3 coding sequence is TGTGCCAGCAGCCAAGAGGGAGGGGTGAACTCACCCCTCCACTTT.

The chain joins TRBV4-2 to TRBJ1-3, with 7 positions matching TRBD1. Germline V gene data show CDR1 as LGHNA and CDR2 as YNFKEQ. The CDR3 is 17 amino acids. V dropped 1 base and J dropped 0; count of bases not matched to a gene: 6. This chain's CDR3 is CASSQVGGDSSGNTIYF. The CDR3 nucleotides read TGTGCCAGCAGCCAAGTCGGGGGGGACAGCTCTGGAAACACCATATATTTT.

CDR3 loop: CAWTNKGTEAFF. As DNA, the CDR3 is TGTGCCTGGACCAACAAGGGGACTGAAGCTTTCTTT. The genes are TRBV30 and TRBJ1-1, with D perhaps TRBD1 (5 bases). The CDR3 spans 12 residues. The ends were cut back, 4 bases at V and 5 bases at J, with 11 bases in the middle. Germline CDR1 GTSNPN, CDR2 SVGIG (reference sequence).

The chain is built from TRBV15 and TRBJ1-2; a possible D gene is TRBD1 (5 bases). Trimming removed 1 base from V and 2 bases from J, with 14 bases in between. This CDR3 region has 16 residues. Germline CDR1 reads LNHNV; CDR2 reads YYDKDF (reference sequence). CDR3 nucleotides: TGTGCCACCAGCAGAGCGTCGGGGGATTCGAACTATGGCTACACCTTC. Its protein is CATSRASGDSNYGYTF.

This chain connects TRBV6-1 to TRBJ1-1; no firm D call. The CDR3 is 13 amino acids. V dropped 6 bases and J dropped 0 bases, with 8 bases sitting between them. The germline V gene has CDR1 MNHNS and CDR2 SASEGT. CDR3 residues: CASRPSLNTEAFF. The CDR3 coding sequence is TGTGCCAGCAGACCTTCGTTGAACACTGAAGCTTTCTTT.

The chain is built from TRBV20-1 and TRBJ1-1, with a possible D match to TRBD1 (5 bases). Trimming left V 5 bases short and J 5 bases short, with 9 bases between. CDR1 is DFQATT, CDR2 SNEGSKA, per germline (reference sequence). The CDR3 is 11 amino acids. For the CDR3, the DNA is TGCAGTGCTCTTTGGGGGACTGAAGCTTTCTTT. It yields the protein CSALWGTEAFF.

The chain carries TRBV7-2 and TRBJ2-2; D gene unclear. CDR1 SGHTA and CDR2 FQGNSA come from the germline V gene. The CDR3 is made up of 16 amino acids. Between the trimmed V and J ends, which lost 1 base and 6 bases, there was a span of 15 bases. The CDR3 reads CASSLVPVPYSGELFF. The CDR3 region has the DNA TGTGCCAGCAGCTTAGTCCCGGTCCCCTATTCCGGGGAGCTGTTTTTT. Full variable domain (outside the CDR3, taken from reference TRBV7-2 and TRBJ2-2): GAGVSQSPSNKVTEKGKDVELRCDPISGHTALYWYRQSLGQGLEFLIYFQGNSAPDKSGLPSDRFSAERTGGSVSTLTIQRTQQEDSAVYLCASSLVPVPYSGELFFGEGSRLTVL.

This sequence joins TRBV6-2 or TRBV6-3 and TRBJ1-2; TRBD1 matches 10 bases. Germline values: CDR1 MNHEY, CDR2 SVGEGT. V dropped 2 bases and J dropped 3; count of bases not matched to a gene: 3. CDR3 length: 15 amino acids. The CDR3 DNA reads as TGTGCCAGCAGTTACCAGGACAGGGGGTACTATGGCTACACCTTC. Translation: CASSYQDRGYYGYTF.

CDR3 DNA: TGTGCCACCAGCAGTAATCAGGGAGCAACTAATGAAAAACTGTTTTTT. This encodes CATSSNQGATNEKLFF. This rearrangement joins TRBV15 to TRBJ1-4, with D possibly being TRBD1 (5 bases). The CDR3 spans 16 residues. Looked up from germline, CDR1 is LNHNV and CDR2 is YYDKDF (reference sequence). Trimming removed 3 bases at V and 0 bases at J, with 11 bases between.

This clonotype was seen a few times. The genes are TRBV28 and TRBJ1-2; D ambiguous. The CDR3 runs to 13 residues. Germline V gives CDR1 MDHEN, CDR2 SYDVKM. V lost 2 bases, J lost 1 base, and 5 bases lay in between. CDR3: CASSLRVNYGYTF. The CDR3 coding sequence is TGTGCCAGCAGTTTACGGGTTAACTATGGCTACACCTTC.

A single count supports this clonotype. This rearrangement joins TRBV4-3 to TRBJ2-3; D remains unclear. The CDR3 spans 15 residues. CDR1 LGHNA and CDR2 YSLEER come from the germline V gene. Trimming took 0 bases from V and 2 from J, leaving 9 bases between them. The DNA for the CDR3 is TGCGCCAGCAGCCAAGACGTCAGGCACACAGATACGCAGTATTTT. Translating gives CASSQDVRHTDTQYF.

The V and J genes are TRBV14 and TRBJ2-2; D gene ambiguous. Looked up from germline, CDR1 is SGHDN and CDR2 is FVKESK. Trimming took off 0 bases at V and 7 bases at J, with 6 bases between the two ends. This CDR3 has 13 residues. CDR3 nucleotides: TGTGCCAGCAGCCAAGATCGGCACGGGGAGCTGTTTTTT. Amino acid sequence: CASSQDRHGELFF.

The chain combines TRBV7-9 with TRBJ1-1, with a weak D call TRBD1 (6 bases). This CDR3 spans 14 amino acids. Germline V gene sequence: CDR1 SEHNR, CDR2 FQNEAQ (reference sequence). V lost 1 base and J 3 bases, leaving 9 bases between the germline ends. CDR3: CASSLVAGDTEAFF. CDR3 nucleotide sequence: TGTGCCAGCAGCTTAGTGGCAGGGGACACTGAAGCTTTCTTT.

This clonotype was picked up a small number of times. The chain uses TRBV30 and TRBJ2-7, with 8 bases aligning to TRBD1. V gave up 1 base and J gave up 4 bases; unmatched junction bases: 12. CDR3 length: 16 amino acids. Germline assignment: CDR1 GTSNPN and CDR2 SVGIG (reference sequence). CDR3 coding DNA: TGTGCCTGGAGTGAATGGGCAGGGGGCGCGGGGTACGAGCAGTACTTC. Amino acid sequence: CAWSEWAGGAGYEQYF.

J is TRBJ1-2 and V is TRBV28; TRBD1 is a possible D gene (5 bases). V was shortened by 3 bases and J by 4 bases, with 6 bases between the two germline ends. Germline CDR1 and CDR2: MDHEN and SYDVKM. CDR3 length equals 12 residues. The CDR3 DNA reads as TGTGCCAGCAGTTTCCAGGGCTATGGCTACACCTTC. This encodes CASSFQGYGYTF.

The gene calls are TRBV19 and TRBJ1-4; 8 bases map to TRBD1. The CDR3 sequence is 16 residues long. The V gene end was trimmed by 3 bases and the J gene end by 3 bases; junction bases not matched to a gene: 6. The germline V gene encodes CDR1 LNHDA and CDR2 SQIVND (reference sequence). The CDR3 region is CASSIGRGLANEKLFF. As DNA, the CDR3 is TGTGCCAGTAGTATCGGCAGGGGGCTGGCTAATGAAAAACTGTTTTTT.

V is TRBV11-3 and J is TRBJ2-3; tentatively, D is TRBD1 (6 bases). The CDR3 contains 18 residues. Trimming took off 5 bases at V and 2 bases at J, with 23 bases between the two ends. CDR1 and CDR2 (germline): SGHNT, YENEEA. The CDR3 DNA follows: TGTGCCAGCAGCCACAAGTTCGTGGAACAGGGTGCCACAGATACGCAGTATTTT. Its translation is CASSHKFVEQGATDTQYF.

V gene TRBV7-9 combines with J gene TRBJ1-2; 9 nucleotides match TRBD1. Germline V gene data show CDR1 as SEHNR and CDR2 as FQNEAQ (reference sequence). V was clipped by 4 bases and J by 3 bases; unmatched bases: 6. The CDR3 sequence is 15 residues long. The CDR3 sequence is CASSSAGQGHYGYTF. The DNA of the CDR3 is TGTGCCAGCAGCTCGGCGGGACAGGGTCACTATGGCTACACCTTC.

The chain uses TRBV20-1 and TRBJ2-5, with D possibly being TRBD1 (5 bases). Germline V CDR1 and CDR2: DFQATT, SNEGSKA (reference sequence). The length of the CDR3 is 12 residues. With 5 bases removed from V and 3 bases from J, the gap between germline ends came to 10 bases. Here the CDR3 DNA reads TGCAGTGCTTACGCGACAGAAGAGACCCAGTACTTC. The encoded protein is CSAYATEETQYF.